The sequence of this T cell receptor (beta chain) was determined in a study of blood T cell repertoires in COVID-19. Under the authors' procedure: Estimated nucleated cell counts came from reference gene primer amplification. Using immunoSEQ multiplex PCR, the repertoire was profiled, and TCRdb retains in-frame clones only, with some absent. V, J and clone size are those of that table, while D and trimming were read from the DNA. The table lists about 160,000 clones, around 85% of them singletons. Cohorts were based on clinical histories the participants reported. Germline assignment: CDR1 SGHRS and CDR2 YFSETQ. With 4 bases clipped from V and 0 bases from J, the junction kept 6 bases outside the gene matches. The CDR3 is 17 amino acids.

The clonotype comes from a woman aged 40 to 50 with acute COVID-19. The sequenced material came from PBMCs or T cells enriched from blood (not recorded which). The chain links TRBV5-1 to TRBJ1-6, with 8 bases matching TRBD1. CDR3 nucleotides: TGCGCCAGCAGCGCGACAGGGGCCAGCTCCTATAATTCACCCCTCCACTTT. Translating it yields CASSATGASSYNSPLHF.